The 14 T cell receptor beta chains given below trace back to one sample, sequenced in a study of OX40 agonist ivuxolimab in advanced cancers. Sequenced by immunoSEQ multiplex PCR; TCRdb stores in-frame clones only, minus some. Among around 35,000 clones listed, about 88% were seen once. Sequencing used CD4+ or CD8+ T cells sorted from blood, obtained in a trial of the OX40 agonist ivuxolimab. The receptors originated from an adult with an advanced solid tumor such as melanoma, head and neck, liver or kidney cancer.

The chain is built from TRBV7-8 and TRBJ2-7; D unclear. This CDR3 region has 14 residues. Looked up from germline, CDR1 is SGHVS and CDR2 is FQNEAQ. V was clipped by 5 bases and J by 2 bases, with 13 bases between them. CDR3 region: CASSVRTATYEQYF. The CDR3 bases are TGTGCCAGCAGCGTGAGGACGGCAACCTACGAGCAGTACTTC.

About this clone itself: The same CDR3 arises from other DNA sequences in this sample as well. The chain recombines TRBV11-2 with TRBJ1-1; unclear D gene. Germline CDR1 and CDR2: SGHAT and FQNNGV. The CDR3 totals 11 residues. V was shortened by 0 bases and J by 9 bases, with 5 bases between the two germline ends. The CDR3: CASSLDLKAFF. CDR3 bases: TGTGCCAGCAGCTTAGACCTGAAAGCTTTCTTT. The full variable domain, with the rest looked up from reference TRBV11-2 and TRBJ1-1, is EAGVAQSPRYKIIEKRQSVAFWCNPISGHATLYWYQQILGQGPKLLIQFQNNGVVDDSQLPKDRFSAERLKGVDSTLKIQPAKLEDSAVYLCASSLDLKAFFGQGTRLTVV.

This clone was picked up one time. The chain combines TRBV4-1 with TRBJ2-7; the match to TRBD1 covers 11 bases. Germline lookup yields CDR1 MGHRA and CDR2 YSYEKL. The CDR3 totals 15 residues. The V gene end was trimmed by 1 base and the J gene end by 2 bases; junction bases not matched to a gene: 1. CDR3 amino acids: CASSQGGQGAYEQYF. The CDR3 nucleotides are TGCGCCAGCAGCCAAGGGGGACAGGGGGCCTACGAGCAGTACTTC.

Note on this clone: One end of the junction fails to match germline, which may point to a read error. This sequence joins TRBV6-6 and TRBJ2-3; 12 bases are a match to TRBD2. This CDR3 is built from 12 residues. CDR1 MNHNY and CDR2 SVGAGI come from the germline V gene (reference sequence). DNA of the CDR3: TGTGCCAGCCGGACTAGCGGGGATACCCAGTATTTT. Translating it yields CASRTSGDTQYF.

The chain joins TRBV2 to TRBJ1-5; a possible D gene is TRBD1 (6 bases). Between the trimmed V and J ends, which lost 3 bases and 5 bases, there was a span of 17 bases. The CDR3 spans 16 residues. The germline V gene has CDR1 SNHLY and CDR2 FYNNEI. In DNA, the CDR3 is TGTGCCAGCAGTGATTCCGGGACAATTGCGGATCAGCCCCAGCATTTT. Translation gives CASSDSGTIADQPQHF.

V and J are TRBV30 and TRBJ2-3; 7 bases agree with TRBD2. With 5 bases clipped from V and 5 bases from J, the junction kept 13 bases outside the gene matches. The CDR3 has 15 amino acids. The germline V gene encodes CDR1 GTSNPN and CDR2 SVGIG (reference sequence). CDR3 sequence: CAWLHMGRAVDTQYF. In nucleotides, the CDR3 is TGTGCCTGGCTCCACATGGGGAGGGCCGTAGATACGCAGTATTTT. The full variable domain, rest sourced from reference TRBV30 and TRBJ2-3, is SQTIHQWPATLVQPVGSPLSLECTVEGTSNPNLYWYRQAAGRGLQLLFYSVGIGQISSEVPQNLSASRPQDRQFILSSKKLLLSDSGFYLCAWLHMGRAVDTQYFGPGTRLTVL.

This rearrangement joins TRBV27 to TRBJ2-1, with 7 nucleotides matching TRBD2. The CDR3 is 17 residues long. From germline, CDR1 is MNHEY and CDR2 SMNVEV (reference sequence). With 6 bases clipped from V and 0 bases from J, the junction kept 11 bases outside the gene matches. This chain's CDR3 is CASRDPRAGSSYNEQFF. CDR3 nucleotides: TGTGCCAGCAGGGACCCTAGAGCGGGGAGCTCCTACAATGAGCAGTTCTTC.

The V and J genes are TRBV6-1 and TRBJ2-7, with unresolved D. CDR3 size: 12 residues. Trimming shortened V by 7 bases and J by 2 bases, and 9 bases separated the two germline ends. Germline loops: CDR1 MNHNS, CDR2 SASEGT. The CDR3 loop reads CASTTRTYEQYF. Here the CDR3 DNA reads TGTGCCAGCACGACGCGGACCTACGAGCAGTACTTC.

The genes are TRBV7-3 and TRBJ2-3; no definite D call. Germline CDR1 reads SGHTA; CDR2 reads FQGTGA. V was pared by 1 base and J by 2 bases, with 7 bases between. The CDR3 consists of 14 residues. The CDR3 is CASSLRATTDTQYF. The CDR3 bases are TGTGCCAGCAGCTTAAGGGCTACCACAGATACGCAGTATTTT.

The rearrangement uses TRBV2 and TRBJ2-1; D is possibly TRBD2 (6 bases). Trimming left V 3 bases short and J 10 bases short, with 19 bases between. CDR3 size: 15 residues. The germline V gene has CDR1 SNHLY and CDR2 FYNNEI. CDR3 loop: CASSDKFFFAGEQFF. CDR3 DNA: TGTGCCAGCAGTGATAAGTTCTTTTTTGCGGGAGAGCAGTTCTTC.

J is TRBJ2-3 and V is TRBV9, with 10 bases matching TRBD1. Germline CDR1 SGDLS, CDR2 YYNGEE. The CDR3 is 15 amino acids. V lost 0 bases, J lost 3 bases, and 1 base stayed unmatched. CDR3 sequence (DNA): TGTGCCAGCAGCGTAGTGGGACAGGGGACAGATACGCAGTATTTT. Protein: CASSVVGQGTDTQYF.

This clone has only one observation. The V call is TRBV6-5, the J call TRBJ1-2, with a possible D match to TRBD1 (5 bases). V lost 0 bases and J lost 1, with 12 bases in between. The germline V gene encodes CDR1 MNHEY and CDR2 SVGAGI. The CDR3 extends over 16 amino acids. CDR3 loop: CASSYSRAGFNYGYTF. Written as DNA, the CDR3 is TGTGCCAGCAGTTACTCCAGGGCTGGTTTTAACTATGGCTACACCTTC.

The rearrangement uses TRBV10-1 and TRBJ2-2; 10 bases fit TRBD2. The germline V gene encodes CDR1 WNHNN and CDR2 SYGVQD (reference sequence). The CDR3 extends over 16 amino acids. The ends lost 2 bases at V and 5 bases at J; junction bases unmatched: 5. CDR3 sequence (DNA): TGCGCCAGCAGTGAGATGGTAGCGGGAGGTACCGGGGAGCTGTTTTTT. Translating it yields CASSEMVAGGTGELFF.

The rearrangement links TRBV7-6 to TRBJ2-5, with D possibly TRBD2 on 6 matching bases. The CDR3 is 14 residues long. The germline gives CDR1 SGHVS, CDR2 FNYEAQ. The V end was cut by 0 bases, the J end by 1 base, with 6 bases between. In DNA, the CDR3 is TGTGCCAGCAGCTTAGCGGGGGGCCAAGAGACCCAGTACTTC. This encodes CASSLAGGQETQYF.